The clone carrying this TCR beta chain was seen once. The data derive from a study of shared clonotypes between healthy human individuals. Replicate PCRs from sorted subsets contained about 200 ng DNA, which is 29,000 or so T cell genomes. Using immunoSEQ multiplex PCR, the repertoire was profiled, and TCRdb retains in-frame clones only, with some absent. The sample lists millions of clones, roughly 94% seen once, with 0.1% to 0.15% in the top ten. The sample consisted of naive CD4+ T cells sorted from blood. Documented subset: CD45RA+ positively selected. This clonotype was sampled from a young man in good health.

The CDR3 sequence is CASSFQAGNTIYF. The CDR3 DNA sequence: TGTGCCAGCAGCTTTCAGGCCGGAAACACCATATATTTT. This chain joins TRBV5-4 and TRBJ1-3; unclear D gene. The CDR3 length is 13 residues. The V and J ends lost 2 bases and 4 bases respectively, with 7 bases between them. The germline V gene has CDR1 SGHNT and CDR2 YYREEE (reference sequence).